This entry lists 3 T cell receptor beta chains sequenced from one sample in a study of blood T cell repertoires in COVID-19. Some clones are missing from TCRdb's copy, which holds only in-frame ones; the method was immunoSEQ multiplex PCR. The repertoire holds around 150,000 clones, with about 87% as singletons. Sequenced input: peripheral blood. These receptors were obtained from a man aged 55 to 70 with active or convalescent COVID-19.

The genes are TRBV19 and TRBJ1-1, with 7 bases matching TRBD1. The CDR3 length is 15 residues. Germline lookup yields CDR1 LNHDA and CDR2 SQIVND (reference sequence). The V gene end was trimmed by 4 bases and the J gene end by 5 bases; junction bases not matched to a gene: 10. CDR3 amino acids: CASSKWARGRTEAFF. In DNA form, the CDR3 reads TGTGCCAGTAGTAAGTGGGCCAGGGGGAGGACTGAAGCTTTCTTT.

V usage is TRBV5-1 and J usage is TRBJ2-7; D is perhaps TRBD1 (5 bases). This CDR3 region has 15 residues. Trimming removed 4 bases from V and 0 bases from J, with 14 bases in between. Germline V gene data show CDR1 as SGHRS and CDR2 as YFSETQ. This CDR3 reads CASSVGRTPSYEQYF. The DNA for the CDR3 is TGCGCCAGCAGCGTAGGACGGACACCCTCCTACGAGCAGTACTTC.

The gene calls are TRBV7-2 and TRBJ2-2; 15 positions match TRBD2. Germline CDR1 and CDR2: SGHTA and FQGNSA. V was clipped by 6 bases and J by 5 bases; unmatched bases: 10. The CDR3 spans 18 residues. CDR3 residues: CASRSPGLAGGKTGELFF. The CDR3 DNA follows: TGTGCCAGCAGATCCCCGGGACTAGCGGGAGGAAAGACCGGGGAGCTGTTTTTT.